Detailed here is one T cell receptor (beta chain). Germline V gene lookup returns CDR1 MNHEY and CDR2 SMNVEV (reference sequence). V gave up 5 bases and J gave up 5 bases, with 6 bases separating them. This CDR3 contains 12 residues. These data belong to a study of blood T cell repertoires in COVID-19. Only in-frame clones appear in the TCRdb table, and some are missing; sequencing was by immunoSEQ multiplex PCR. The sample contains 150,000 to 200,000 clones, 85% to 90% of which appear only once. V is TRBV27 and J is TRBJ2-2, with D hard to call. Sequenced input: peripheral blood. This TCR derives from an older woman with COVID-19, enrolled during active disease. Here the CDR3 reads CASSPYTGELFF. For the CDR3, the DNA is TGTGCCAGCAGTCCTTATACCGGGGAGCTGTTTTTT.